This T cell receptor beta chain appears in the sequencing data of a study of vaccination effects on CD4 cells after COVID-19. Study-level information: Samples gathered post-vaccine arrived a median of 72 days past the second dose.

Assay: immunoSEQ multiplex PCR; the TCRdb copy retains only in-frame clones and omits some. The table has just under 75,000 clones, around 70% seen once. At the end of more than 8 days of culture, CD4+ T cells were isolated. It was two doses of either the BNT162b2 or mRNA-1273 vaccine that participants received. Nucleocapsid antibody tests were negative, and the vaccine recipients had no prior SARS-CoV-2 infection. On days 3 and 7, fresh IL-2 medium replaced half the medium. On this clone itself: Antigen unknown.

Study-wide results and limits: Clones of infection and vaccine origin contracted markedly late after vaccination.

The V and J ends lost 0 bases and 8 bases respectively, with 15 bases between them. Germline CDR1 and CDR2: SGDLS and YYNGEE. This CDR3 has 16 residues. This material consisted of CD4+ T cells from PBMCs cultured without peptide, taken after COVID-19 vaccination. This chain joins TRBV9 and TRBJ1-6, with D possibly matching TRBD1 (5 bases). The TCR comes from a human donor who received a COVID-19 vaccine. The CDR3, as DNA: TGTGCCAGCAGCGTAGGGGGGGACCCCCCATATTCACCCCTCCACTTT. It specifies CASSVGGDPPYSPLHF.